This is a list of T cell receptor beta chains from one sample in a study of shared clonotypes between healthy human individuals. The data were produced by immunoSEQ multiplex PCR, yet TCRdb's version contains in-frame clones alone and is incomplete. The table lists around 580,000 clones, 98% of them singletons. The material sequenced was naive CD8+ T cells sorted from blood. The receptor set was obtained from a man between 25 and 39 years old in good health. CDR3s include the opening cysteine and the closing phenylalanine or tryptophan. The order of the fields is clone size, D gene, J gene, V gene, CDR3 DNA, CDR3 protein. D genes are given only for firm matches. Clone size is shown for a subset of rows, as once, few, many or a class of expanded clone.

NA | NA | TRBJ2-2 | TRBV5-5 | TGTGCCAGCAGCTTGACCGTTGACTCCACTTATAACACCGGGGAGCTGTTTTTT | CASSLTVDSTYNTGELFF
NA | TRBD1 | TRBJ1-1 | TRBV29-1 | TGCAGCGCTCACACAGGGGGGACTGAAGCTTTCTTT | CSAHTGGTEAFF
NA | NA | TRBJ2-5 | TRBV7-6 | TGTGCCAGCAGCTGGTACGGATATCAAGAGACCCAGTACTTC | CASSWYGYQETQYF
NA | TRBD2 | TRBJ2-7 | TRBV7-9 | TGTGCCAGCACCTCTGCGGGGGGACTCGACTACGAGCAGTACTTC | CASTSAGGLDYEQYF
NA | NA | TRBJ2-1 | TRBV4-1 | TGCGCCAGCAGCCAAGATATCGGGGGCTATGAGCAGTTCTTC | CASSQDIGGYEQFF
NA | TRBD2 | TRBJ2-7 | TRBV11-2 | TGTGCCAGCAGCTTAGGGACTAGCGGGAGGTCCGAGCAGTACTTC | CASSLGTSGRSEQYF
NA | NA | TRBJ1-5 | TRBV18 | TGTGCCAGCTCACCCATTAACAGGGCCGTTGGGCCTCAGCATTTT | CASSPINRAVGPQHF
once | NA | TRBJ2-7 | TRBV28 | TGTGCCAGCAGTTTATTACCGGGGTGGTCCTACGAGCAGTACTTC | CASSLLPGWSYEQYF
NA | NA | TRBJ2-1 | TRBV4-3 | TGCGCCAGCAGCCAAGAAGGGAATAACAATGAGCAGTTCTTC | CASSQEGNNNEQFF
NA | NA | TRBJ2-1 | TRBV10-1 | TGCGCCAGCAGTGAGTCGACGGGGTATGAGCAGTTCTTC | CASSESTGYEQFF
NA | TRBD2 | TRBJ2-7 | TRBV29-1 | TGCAGCATTCTAGCGGGAGAGGACGAGCAGTACTTC | CSILAGEDEQYF
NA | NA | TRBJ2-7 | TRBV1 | TGCACCAGCAGCCAAGAAATAGTCGTAAAACACGACTACGAGCAGTACTTC | CTSSQEIVVKHDYEQYF
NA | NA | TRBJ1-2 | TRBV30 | TGTGCCTGGAGCACCAGGGAAAATTCGTTAGTAGGCTACACCTTC | CAWSTRENSLVGYTF
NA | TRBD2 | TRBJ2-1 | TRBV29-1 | TGCAGCGTCGACCCTAGCGGGAGCTCCTACAATGAGCAGTTCTTC | CSVDPSGSSYNEQFF
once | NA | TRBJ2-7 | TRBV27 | TGTGCCAGCAGGCAGGGTTACGAGCAGTACTTC | CASRQGYEQYF
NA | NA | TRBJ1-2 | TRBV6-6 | TGTGCCAGCTTAACGGGGAACTATGGCTACACCTTC | CASLTGNYGYTF
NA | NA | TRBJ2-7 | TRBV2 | TGTGCCAGCAGTGAAGGGACTCCCCTGGTGGTCTACGAGCAGTACTTC | CASSEGTPLVVYEQYF
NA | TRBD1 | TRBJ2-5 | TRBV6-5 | TGTGCCAGCAGTTACTCGATACAGGGGGCGGAGACCCAGTACTTC | CASSYSIQGAETQYF
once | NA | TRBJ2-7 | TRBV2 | TGTGCCAGCAGTGAAGCTATATCAGGGTACGTGAACGAGCAGTACTTC | CASSEAISGYVNEQYF
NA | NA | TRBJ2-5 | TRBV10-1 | TGCGCCAGCAGTGAGTTTCGGACACAAGAGACCCAGTACTTC | CASSEFRTQETQYF
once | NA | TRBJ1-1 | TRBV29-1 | TGCAGCGTCGAGGACCGGGACACTGAAGCTTTCTTT | CSVEDRDTEAFF
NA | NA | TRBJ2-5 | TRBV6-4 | TGTGCCAGCAGTGACTCAGTCAGAGAGACCCAGTACTTC | CASSDSVRETQYF
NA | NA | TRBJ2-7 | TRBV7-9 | TGTGCCAGCAGCTTACAGGACGGGGGGCGGGGGGAGCAGTACTTC | CASSLQDGGRGEQYF
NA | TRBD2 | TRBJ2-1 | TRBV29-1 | TGCAGCGTCACCGGACTAGCGGGAGTTAATGAGCAGTTCTTC | CSVTGLAGVNEQFF
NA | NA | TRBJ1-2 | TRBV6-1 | TGTGCCAGCGAGGGGGGTGGCTACACCTTC | CASEGGGYTF
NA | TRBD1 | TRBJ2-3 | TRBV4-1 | TGCGCCAGCAGCCAAACCCGGGACAGGGGCACAGATACGCAGTATTTT | CASSQTRDRGTDTQYF
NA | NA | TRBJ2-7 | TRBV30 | TGTGCCTTAGACAGGTCCTACGAGCAGTACTTC | CALDRSYEQYF
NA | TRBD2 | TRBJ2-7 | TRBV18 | TGTGCCAGCTCTCCCCAGGGGACTAGCGGGTTCTCCTACGAGCAGTACTTC | CASSPQGTSGFSYEQYF
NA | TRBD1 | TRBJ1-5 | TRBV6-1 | TGTGCCAGCAGTATGACAGGGATGAATCAGCCCCAGCATTTT | CASSMTGMNQPQHF
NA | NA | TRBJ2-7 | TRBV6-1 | TGTGCCAGCAGTGAATGGCGGGACCTTTCCTACGAGCAGTACTTC | CASSEWRDLSYEQYF
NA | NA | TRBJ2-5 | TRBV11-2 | TGTGCCAGCAGCTTAGAAGGCGACTTGCAAGAGACCCAGTACTTC | CASSLEGDLQETQYF
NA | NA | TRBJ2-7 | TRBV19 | TGTGCCAGTAGCGCGGTGGCGTACGAGCAGTACTTC | CASSAVAYEQYF
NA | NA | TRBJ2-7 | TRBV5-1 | TGCGCCAGCAGCTTGGACAGCCCCCTCTACGAGCAGTACTTC | CASSLDSPLYEQYF
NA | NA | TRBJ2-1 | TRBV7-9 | TGTGCCAGCAGCCCCCGACTGGCCCCGGAGCAGTTCTTC | CASSPRLAPEQFF
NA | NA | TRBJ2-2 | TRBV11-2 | TGTGCCAGCCCCAGGGTGAACACCGGGGAGCTGTTTTTT | CASPRVNTGELFF
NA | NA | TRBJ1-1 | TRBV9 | TGTGCCAGCAGCGTAGAGTATAGTGCCGACGCTTTCTTT | CASSVEYSADAFF
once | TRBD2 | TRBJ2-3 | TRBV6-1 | TGTGCCAGCAGTGAAGTTGGAGCGGGACGCCAGAGTACGCAGTATTTT | CASSEVGAGRQSTQYF
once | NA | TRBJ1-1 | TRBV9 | TGTGCCAGCAGCGATACGATCGGGCTGGGTGAAGCTTTCTTT | CASSDTIGLGEAFF
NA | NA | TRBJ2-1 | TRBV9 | TGTGCCAGCAGCGTAGAGGTTAGCGTTTCCTACAATGAGCAGTTCTTC | CASSVEVSVSYNEQFF
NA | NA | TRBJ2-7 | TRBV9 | TGTGCCAGCAGTCCCCGGGCAGGGGATGTGTATAACGAGCAGTACTTC | CASSPRAGDVYNEQYF
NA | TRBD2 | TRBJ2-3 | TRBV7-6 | TGTGCCAGCAGCATTCTTGACGCTAGCGGGGGCACAGATACGCAGTATTTT | CASSILDASGGTDTQYF
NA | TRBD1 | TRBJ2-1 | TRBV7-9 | TGTGCCAGCAGCTTAGGGACAGGCGGCTCCTACAATGAGCAGTTCTTC | CASSLGTGGSYNEQFF
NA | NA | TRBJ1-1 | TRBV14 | TGTGCCAGCAGCCTCAGGGGTTTCACTGAAGCTTTCTTT | CASSLRGFTEAFF
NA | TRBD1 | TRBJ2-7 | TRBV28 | TGTGCCAGCAGCCCCGACAGGGACTACGAGCAGTACTTC | CASSPDRDYEQYF
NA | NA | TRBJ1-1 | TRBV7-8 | TGTGCCAGCAGCTTAGCGCCAGGGCACACTGAAGCTTTCTTT | CASSLAPGHTEAFF
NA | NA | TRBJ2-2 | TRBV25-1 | TGTGCCAGCAGCCTCTACGCGAACACCGGGGAGCTGTTTTTT | CASSLYANTGELFF
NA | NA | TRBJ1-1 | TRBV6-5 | TGTGCCAGCAGTTACTCCGGGCTCCCTGAAGCTTTCTTT | CASSYSGLPEAFF
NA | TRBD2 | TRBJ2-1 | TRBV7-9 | TGTGCCAGCAGCTCCACTAGCGGGAGTATGAATGAGCAGTTCTTC | CASSSTSGSMNEQFF
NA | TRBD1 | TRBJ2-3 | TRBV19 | TGTGCCAGTAGTATACGGGACAGTATAGATACGCAGTATTTT | CASSIRDSIDTQYF